The clone carrying this T cell receptor beta chain has ten or more counts. Its target is unknown. These data come from a study of T cells in Graves' hyperthyroidism and ophthalmopathy. Whole-study findings and limits: Stable hyperthyroidism was told apart from ophthalmopathy by a model built on 13 V-J features.

TCR beta CDR3 regions were amplified from RNA transcripts. HTBI primers were the set used in a first-round RT-PCR of the TCR CDR3. TCRdb processed the multiplex PCR reads anew with MiXCR; each CDR3 protein has one entry. Among 480,000 or so distinct CDR3 sequences listed, approximately 15% were seen once. When ophthalmopathy did not progress within 18 months, Graves' hyperthyroidism was considered stable. Criteria for exclusion of patients were uncontrolled infection, other autoimmune disease, pregnancy or lactation. Trimming stripped 2 bases from V and 4 bases from J, with 14 bases between. The CDR3 runs 14 residues. Germline V gives CDR1 GTSNPN, CDR2 SVGIG (reference sequence).

The genes are TRBV30 and TRBJ2-5, with D perhaps matching TRBD2 (6 bases). This sequence was found in a woman between 18 and 29 years old with Graves' hyperthyroidism. The sequenced sample was blood. The CDR3 loop is CAWSPGLLRETQYF. The CDR3 DNA follows: TGTGCCTGGAGTCCAGGACTACTAAGAGAGACCCAGTACTTC. Looking up the rest from reference TRBV30 and TRBJ2-5 gives the full variable domain: SQTIHQWPATLVQPVGSPLSLECTVEGTSNPNLYWYRQAAGRGLQLLFYSVGIGQISSEVPQNLSASRPQDRQFILSSKKLLLSDSGFYLCAWSPGLLRETQYFGPGTRLLVL.